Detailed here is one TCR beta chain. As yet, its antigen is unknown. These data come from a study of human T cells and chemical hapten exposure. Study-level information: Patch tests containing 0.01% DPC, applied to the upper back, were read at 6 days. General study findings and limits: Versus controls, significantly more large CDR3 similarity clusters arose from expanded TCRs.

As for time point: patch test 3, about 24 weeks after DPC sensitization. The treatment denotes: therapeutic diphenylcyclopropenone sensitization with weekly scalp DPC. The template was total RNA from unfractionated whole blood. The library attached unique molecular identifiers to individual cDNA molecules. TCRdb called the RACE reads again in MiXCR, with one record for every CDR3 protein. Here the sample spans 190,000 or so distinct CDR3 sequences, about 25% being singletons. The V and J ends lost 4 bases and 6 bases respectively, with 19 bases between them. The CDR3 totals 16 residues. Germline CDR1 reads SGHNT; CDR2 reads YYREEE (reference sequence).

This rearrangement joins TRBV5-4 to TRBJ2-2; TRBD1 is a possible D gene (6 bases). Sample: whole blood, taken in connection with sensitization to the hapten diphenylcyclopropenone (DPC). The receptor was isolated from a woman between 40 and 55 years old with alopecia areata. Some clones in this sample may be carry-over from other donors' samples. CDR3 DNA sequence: TGTGCCAGCAGCGCGCGCGCCGCAACAGGGTCCGGGGAGCTGTTTTTT. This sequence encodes CASSARAATGSGELFF. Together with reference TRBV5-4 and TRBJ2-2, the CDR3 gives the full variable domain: ETGVTQSPTHLIKTRGQQVTLRCSSQSGHNTVSWYQQALGQGPQFIFQYYREEENGRGNFPPRFSGLQFPNYSSELNVNALELDDSALYLCASSARAATGSGELFFGEGSRLTVL.